The 17 T cell receptor beta chains in this list originate from one sample, sequenced in a study of T-cell memory formation after mild COVID-19. Each CDR3 protein gets one entry after TCRdb re-called the 5' RACE reads with MiXCR. The sample lists around 510,000 distinct CDR3 sequences; about 20% were seen once. Material: PBMCs or a T cell subset sorted from them (not recorded which). The receptors stem from an adult woman who had mild COVID-19 (a few samples of this study predate the infection). Cell type and time point are not known.

The chain uses TRBV19 and TRBJ2-7; 7 positions match TRBD1. The J segment lost 0 bases and the V segment lost 3 bases, leaving 8 bases of the junction unmatched. The CDR3 consists of 16 residues. Germline CDR1 LNHDA, CDR2 SQIVND (reference sequence). The CDR3 DNA sequence: TGTGCCAGTAGTATCCTACCGGGACAGAGCTCCTACGAGCAGTACTTC. This sequence encodes CASSILPGQSSYEQYF.

The rearrangement uses TRBV6-2 or TRBV6-3 and TRBJ1-3; D is unclear. The CDR3 totals 12 residues. V was clipped by 2 bases and J by 5 bases, with 4 bases between them. Per the germline V gene, CDR1 is MNHEY and CDR2 is SVGEGT. The CDR3 loop is CASSYGRNTIYF. CDR3 sequence (DNA): TGTGCCAGCAGTTACGGGAGAAACACCATATATTTT.

The chain uses TRBV20-1 and TRBJ1-1, with 7 bases fitting TRBD1. CDR3 size: 13 residues. Germline CDR1 DFQATT, CDR2 SNEGSKA (reference sequence). V trimming: 3 bases; J trimming: 8 bases; junction bases outside the gene matches: 9. The CDR3 sequence is CSARVPGTAEAFF. The CDR3 nucleotides are TGCAGTGCTAGGGTTCCCGGGACAGCAGAAGCTTTCTTT.

This clonotype showed up just a few times. This chain uses TRBV7-8 with TRBJ2-5, with TRBD2 matching over 13 bases. V lost 3 bases and J lost 5; bases outside the gene matches: 6. The CDR3 spans 16 residues. Per the germline V gene, CDR1 is SGHVS and CDR2 is FQNEAQ. The CDR3 sequence is CASSLGTSGALETQYF. CDR3 nucleotides: TGTGCCAGCAGCTTGGGGACTAGCGGGGCCCTTGAGACCCAGTACTTC.

This clonotype came up many times. The rearrangement joins TRBV12-3 or TRBV12-4 to TRBJ2-2, with D tentatively TRBD2 (5 bases). The CDR3 is made up of 16 amino acids. V dropped 4 bases and J dropped 0 bases, with 12 bases sitting between them. In nucleotides, the CDR3 is TGTGCCAGCAGTTCACGAGAGGGCGCGAACACCGGGGAGCTGTTTTTT. As protein: CASSSREGANTGELFF.

The CDR3 is CASSRGTAKNKKLFF. CDR3 bases: TGCGCCAGCAGCAGGGGGACAGCGAAGAATAAAAAACTGTTTTTT. V gene TRBV5-1 combines with J gene TRBJ1-4; 7 nucleotides align to TRBD1. This CDR3 has 15 amino acids. J was trimmed by 9 bases and V by 4 bases; bases with no gene match: 12. CDR1 and CDR2 (germline): SGHRS, YFSETQ.

CDR3 coding DNA: TGTGCCAGCAGCCCGGACTTGGTGGGACAGAGCTATGGCTACACCTTC. It codes for CASSPDLVGQSYGYTF. The gene calls are TRBV4-2 and TRBJ1-2; 7 positions match TRBD1. The germline V gene encodes CDR1 LGHNA and CDR2 YNFKEQ. The junction had 12 bases not matched to a gene; V was cut back by 4 bases and J by 4 bases. The CDR3 totals 16 residues.

This clonotype has only a few counts. The chain combines TRBV5-1 with TRBJ2-5; D is ambiguous. The CDR3 covers 16 residues. The ends were cut back, 4 bases at V and 2 bases at J, with 18 bases in the middle. The V gene's germline CDR1 is SGHRS and CDR2 YFSETQ. CDR3 coding DNA: TGCGCCAGCAGCCCCGGGCCGCACCGAGATCAAGAGACCCAGTACTTC. This sequence encodes CASSPGPHRDQETQYF.

As regards this clonotype: A junction boundary mismatches the germline segment, possibly from a read error. V gene TRBV5-1 combines with J gene TRBJ2-3, with D perhaps being TRBD1 or TRBD2 (7 bases each). This CDR3 comprises 15 residues. Germline CDR1 is SGHRS and CDR2 is YFSETQ. The CDR3 region is CASSLRQGGTDTQYF. CDR3 bases: TGTGCCAGCAGTCTGCGACAGGGAGGGACAGATACGCAGTATTTT. Full variable domain (outside the CDR3, taken from reference TRBV5-1 and TRBJ2-3): KAGVTQTPRYLIKTRGQQVTLSCSPISGHRSVSWYQQTPGQGLQFLFEYFSETQRNKGNFPGRFSGRQFSNSRSEMNVSTLELGDSALYLCASSLRQGGTDTQYFGPGTRLTVL.

The rearrangement links TRBV30 to TRBJ2-1; a weak D match, TRBD1 (6 bases). CDR3 size: 14 residues. V was pared by 3 bases and J by 4 bases, with 13 bases between. Germline lookup yields CDR1 GTSNPN and CDR2 SVGIG (reference sequence). CDR3 sequence: CAWSNFGQYNEQFF. The DNA of the CDR3 is TGTGCCTGGAGCAACTTCGGACAGTACAATGAGCAGTTCTTC.

This chain links TRBV20-1 with TRBJ1-1; 7 positions agree with TRBD1. The CDR3 is 15 residues long. The V segment lost 4 bases and the J segment 0 bases; nucleotides outside the gene matches: 8. Per the germline V gene, CDR1 is DFQATT and CDR2 is SNEGSKA (reference sequence). For the CDR3, the DNA is TGCAGTGCTACCCCCCGACAGGGTTTGAACACTGAAGCTTTCTTT. Its translation is CSATPRQGLNTEAFF.

The V gene is TRBV30, the J gene TRBJ1-1; D call uncertain. Per the germline V gene, CDR1 is GTSNPN and CDR2 is SVGIG (reference sequence). Trimming shortened V by 3 bases and J by 7 bases, and 15 bases separated the two germline ends. This CDR3 comprises 13 residues. DNA of the CDR3: TGTGCCTGGAGGGCCCTGGACTTTGGTGAAGCTTTCTTT. It codes for CAWRALDFGEAFF.

The chain joins TRBV5-1 to TRBJ2-5; D remains unclear. Trimming cost V 0 bases and J 2 bases, with 8 bases left between them. The CDR3 runs to 14 residues. Germline V gene sequence: CDR1 SGHRS, CDR2 YFSETQ. This CDR3 reads CASSLGAIQETQYF. In DNA, the CDR3 is TGCGCCAGCAGCTTGGGGGCCATACAAGAGACCCAGTACTTC. Full variable domain (missing parts from reference TRBV5-1 and TRBJ2-5): KAGVTQTPRYLIKTRGQQVTLSCSPISGHRSVSWYQQTPGQGLQFLFEYFSETQRNKGNFPGRFSGRQFSNSRSEMNVSTLELGDSALYLCASSLGAIQETQYFGPGTRLLVL.

The CDR3 DNA sequence: TGCGCCAGCAGCTTGGAAGGGACTGAGGGGGCTGAAGCTTTCTTT. It codes for CASSLEGTEGAEAFF. This rearrangement joins TRBV5-1 to TRBJ1-1; maybe TRBD1 (6 bases). The CDR3 is 15 amino acids. In germline, CDR1 is SGHRS, CDR2 YFSETQ. Trimming shortened V by 0 bases and J by 6 bases, and 15 bases separated the two germline ends. The full variable domain, its missing parts supplied by reference TRBV5-1 and TRBJ1-1, is KAGVTQTPRYLIKTRGQQVTLSCSPISGHRSVSWYQQTPGQGLQFLFEYFSETQRNKGNFPGRFSGRQFSNSRSEMNVSTLELGDSALYLCASSLEGTEGAEAFFGQGTRLTVV.

A few counts support this clonotype. The chain carries TRBV4-3 and TRBJ1-1, with TRBD1 as a possible D gene (5 bases). CDR1 and CDR2 (germline): LGHNA, YSLEER. Trimming removed 0 bases from V and 2 bases from J, with 16 bases in between. The CDR3 has 17 residues. CDR3 sequence reads: CASSQEFGGPYNTEAFF. The CDR3 DNA is TGCGCCAGCAGCCAAGAGTTTGGGGGTCCCTATAACACTGAAGCTTTCTTT.

This clonotype was observed a few times. The chain carries TRBV2 and TRBJ1-5; D is unclear. CDR1 is SNHLY and CDR2 is FYNNEI in the germline V gene. Trimming shortened V by 6 bases and J by 3 bases, and 9 bases separated the two germline ends. The CDR3 has 13 amino acids. The CDR3 bases are TGTGCCAGCAGAGCCAGCCACAATCAGCCCCAGCATTTT. Translation: CASRASHNQPQHF.

This chain connects TRBV7-8 to TRBJ2-1; D uncertain. V shed 4 bases and J shed 8 bases, with 9 bases lying between them. CDR1 and CDR2 from the germline V gene are SGHVS and FQNEAQ. The CDR3 has 12 residues. The CDR3, as DNA: TGTGCCAGCAGCTCGAGTTTAGATGAGCAGTTCTTC. This encodes CASSSSLDEQFF.